This passage covers 13 T cell receptor beta chains from one sample sequenced in a study of blood T cell repertoires in COVID-19. Sequencing was performed with immunoSEQ multiplex PCR; in TCRdb, only in-frame clones are kept and a portion is missing. The table lists 310,000 or so clones, about 90% of them singletons, with roughly 6.7% in the top ten. The sample comprised peripheral blood. These receptors came from a man younger than 30 who had recovered from COVID-19.

The rearrangement links TRBV28 to TRBJ2-2, with D possibly TRBD2 on 5 matching bases. Trimming shortened V by 6 bases and J by 4 bases, and 15 bases separated the two germline ends. This CDR3 spans 15 amino acids. Germline assignment: CDR1 MDHEN and CDR2 SYDVKM. DNA for the CDR3: TGTGCCAGCAGCGTCGCACGGGAAATCACCGGGGAGCTGTTTTTT. This translates into CASSVAREITGELFF.

The chain combines TRBV3-1 (or the pseudogene TRBV3-2) with TRBJ1-1; TRBD1 aligns across 7 bases. Germline V lookup: CDR1 LGHDT, CDR2 YNNKEL (reference sequence). With V trimmed by 2 bases and J by 1 base, 1 base remained unmatched. The CDR3 is 14 amino acids. The CDR3 region is CASSQRDRNTEAFF. The DNA for the CDR3 is TGTGCCAGCAGCCAAAGGGACAGGAACACTGAAGCTTTCTTT.

The CDR3 is CASSPPGLTPNQPQHF. The DNA for the CDR3 is TGTGCCAGCTCACCACCGGGCCTCACCCCCAATCAGCCCCAGCATTTT. V gene TRBV18 combines with J gene TRBJ1-5; D is unclear. Between the trimmed V and J ends, which lost 0 bases and 3 bases, there was a span of 12 bases. The CDR3 runs 16 residues. Germline CDR1 is KGHSH and CDR2 is LQKENI.

The V and J genes are TRBV10-1 and TRBJ2-7; TRBD1 agrees at 9 bases. J gave up 1 base and V 3 bases, and 7 bases lay outside the gene matches. The germline V gene encodes CDR1 WNHNN and CDR2 SYGVQD (reference sequence). CDR3 size: 16 residues. CDR3 DNA: TGCGCCAGCAGTGAAGGGACAGGGAAGTTTTCCTACGAGCAGTACTTC. Translating it yields CASSEGTGKFSYEQYF.

V gene TRBV10-2 combines with J gene TRBJ2-2; TRBD2 matches 11 bases. Germline V gives CDR1 WSHSY, CDR2 SAAADI. The ends lost 7 bases at V and 6 bases at J; junction bases unmatched: 7. This CDR3 has 15 residues. The chain's CDR3 is CASMIAGGPAGELFF. In DNA, the CDR3 is TGCGCCAGCATGATAGCGGGAGGGCCTGCCGGGGAGCTGTTTTTT.

This chain connects TRBV3-1 (or the pseudogene TRBV3-2) to TRBJ1-1; D perhaps matches TRBD1 (6 bases). V was clipped by 4 bases and J by 11 bases, with 20 bases between them. CDR3 length equals 14 residues. The germline gives CDR1 LGHDT, CDR2 YNNKEL (reference sequence). The CDR3 protein is CASSRSDSNLWAFF. DNA of the CDR3: TGTGCCAGCAGCCGATCGGACAGTAACCTATGGGCTTTCTTT.

There are a few counts of this clone. The gene calls are TRBV6-5 and TRBJ1-1; maybe TRBD1 (6 bases). CDR3 length: 15 amino acids. From germline, CDR1 is MNHEY and CDR2 SVGAGI. V lost 7 bases to trimming and J lost 0 bases, with 15 bases between them. The DNA of the CDR3 is TGTGCCAGCACTCGCCCGGGACAACTGAACACTGAAGCTTTCTTT. Its translation: CASTRPGQLNTEAFF.

This rearrangement joins TRBV29-1 to TRBJ1-2, with D possibly matching TRBD1 (5 bases). The CDR3 has 14 amino acids. V was cut by 6 bases and J by 4 bases, with 18 bases left in between. Per the germline V gene, CDR1 is SQVTM and CDR2 is ANQGSEA. DNA of the CDR3: TGCAGCGTGGCAAGACAGCTTAATCCCTATGGCTACACCTTC. Amino acids: CSVARQLNPYGYTF.

The gene calls are TRBV10-2 and TRBJ1-1; D is ambiguous. This CDR3 has 14 residues. CDR1 and CDR2 (germline): WSHSY, SAAADI. V lost 6 bases, J lost 3 bases, and 14 bases lay in between. CDR3 region: CASSQTYPDTEAFF. The CDR3 nucleotides read TGCGCCAGCAGCCAGACTTACCCAGACACTGAAGCTTTCTTT.

This rearrangement joins TRBV9 to TRBJ1-4; TRBD1 aligns across 9 bases. Germline-derived CDR1 and CDR2 are SGDLS and YYNGEE. The CDR3 contains 17 residues. The J segment lost 8 bases and the V segment lost 5 bases, leaving 16 bases of the junction unmatched. CDR3 nucleotides: TGTGCCAGCAGTGCTGCCGGTCTCGGGACAGGGAAAGAAAAACTGTTTTTT. This gives the protein CASSAAGLGTGKEKLFF.

The chain carries TRBV7-2 and TRBJ2-1; 10 bases are a match to TRBD2. J gave up 1 base and V 5 bases, and 5 bases lay outside the gene matches. The CDR3 extends over 16 amino acids. Germline V gives CDR1 SGHTA, CDR2 FQGNSA. The CDR3: CASSPIAGGSYNEQFF. As DNA, the CDR3 is TGTGCCAGCAGCCCCATAGCGGGAGGATCCTACAATGAGCAGTTCTTC.

Concerning this clone: Other DNA sequences within the sample encode an identical CDR3. V and J are TRBV14 and TRBJ2-7; possible D gene TRBD1, 6 bases. The germline gives CDR1 SGHDN, CDR2 FVKESK. The CDR3 is 14 amino acids. The V end was cut by 2 bases, the J end by 0 bases, with 8 bases between. This chain's CDR3 is CASSQTGSSYEQYF. Here the CDR3 DNA reads TGTGCCAGCAGCCAAACAGGGAGCTCCTACGAGCAGTACTTC.

The chain uses TRBV7-7 and TRBJ2-3; 7 bases are a match to TRBD2. The ends lost 2 bases at V and 3 bases at J; junction bases unmatched: 5. CDR3 length: 15 amino acids. CDR1 SSHAT and CDR2 FNYEAQ come from the germline V gene (reference sequence). The CDR3 sequence: CASSLRSRETDTQYF. As DNA, the CDR3 is TGTGCCAGCAGCTTACGGTCGCGGGAGACAGATACGCAGTATTTT.